This record covers a single TCR beta chain. Its matching antigen is unknown. Between the trimmed V and J ends, which lost 2 bases and 4 bases, there was a span of 9 bases. Germline V gives CDR1 MNHEY, CDR2 SVGEGT. The CDR3 is 14 residues long. A universal primer binding site was introduced by template switching. The final cDNA contained unique molecular identifiers. TCRdb used MiXCR to reprocess the 5' RACE reads, holding one entry per CDR3 protein. The profile shows roughly 470,000 distinct CDR3 sequences, roughly an eighth of them singletons. This specimen comes from a study of identical twins. Overall study findings and caveats: Beta out-of-frame sequences showed weaker excess sharing between twins.

The same sample was also used in a study of yellow fever vaccine responses in identical twins.

The specimen was CD4+ T cells sorted from blood. The rearrangement links TRBV6-2 or TRBV6-3 to TRBJ2-1; D is unclear. The sequence was obtained from a woman aged 18 to 35 in good health. The CDR3 DNA follows: TGTGCCAGCAGTTACAAGGGCTCGTACAATGAGCAGTTCTTC. Protein product: CASSYKGSYNEQFF.